This TCR beta chain was sequenced for a study of shared clonotypes between healthy human individuals. In regard to this clone: What it recognizes is unknown.

Naive CD8 cells lacked CD45RO and underwent positive selection for CCR7, leaving out terminally differentiated effector memory CD45RA+ cells. Data came from immunoSEQ multiplex PCR; TCRdb stores just in-frame clones and leaves some out. The sample has roughly 590,000 clones, nearly 97% seen once. CDR1 and CDR2 from the germline V gene are SGHAT and FQNNGV. This CDR3 has 15 residues. The V and J ends lost 5 bases and 8 bases, in that order; junction bases with no gene match: 11. Study findings and constraints: Sequencing depth was predicted to influence how clonotypes are shared among donors. Between several donors, naive CD4 clonotypes were shared at a level of about 5%. Researchers sampled blood only, noting tissue repertoires likely differ. Generation probabilities were higher for clonotypes shared across all four sorted-subset donors than for unshared ones.

Sequenced material: naive CD8+ T cells sorted from blood. The V call is TRBV11-2, the J call TRBJ1-2; 10 positions agree with TRBD1. This TCR came from a woman aged 25 to 39 in good health. This CDR3 is CASSHATGGRQGYTF. CDR3 sequence (DNA): TGTGCCAGCAGCCATGCGACAGGGGGCCGACAAGGCTACACCTTC.